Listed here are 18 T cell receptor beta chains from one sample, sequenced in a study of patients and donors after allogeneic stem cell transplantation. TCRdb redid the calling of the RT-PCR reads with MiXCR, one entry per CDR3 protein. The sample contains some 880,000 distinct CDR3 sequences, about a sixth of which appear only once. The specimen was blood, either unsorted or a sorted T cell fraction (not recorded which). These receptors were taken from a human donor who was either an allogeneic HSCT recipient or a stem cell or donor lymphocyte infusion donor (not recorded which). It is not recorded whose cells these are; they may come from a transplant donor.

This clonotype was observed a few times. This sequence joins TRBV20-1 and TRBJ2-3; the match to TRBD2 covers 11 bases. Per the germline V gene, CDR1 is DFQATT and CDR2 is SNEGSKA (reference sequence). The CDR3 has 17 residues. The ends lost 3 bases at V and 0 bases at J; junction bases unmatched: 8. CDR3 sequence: CSASPLAGVPSTDTQYF. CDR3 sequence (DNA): TGCAGTGCTAGCCCACTAGCGGGGGTTCCTAGCACAGATACGCAGTATTTT.

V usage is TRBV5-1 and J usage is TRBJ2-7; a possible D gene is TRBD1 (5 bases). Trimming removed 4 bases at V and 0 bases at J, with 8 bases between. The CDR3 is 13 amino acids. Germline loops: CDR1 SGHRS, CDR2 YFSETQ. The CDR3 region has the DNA TGCGCCAGCAGCACCGGACACTCCTACGAGCAGTACTTC. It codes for CASSTGHSYEQYF.

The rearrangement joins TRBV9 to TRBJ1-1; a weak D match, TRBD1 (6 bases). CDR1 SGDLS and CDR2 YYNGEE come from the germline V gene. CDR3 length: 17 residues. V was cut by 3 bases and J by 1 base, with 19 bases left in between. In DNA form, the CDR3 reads TGTGCCAGCAGCGCGCAGGGGACGCCGGTGGGGAACACTGAAGCTTTCTTT. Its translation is CASSAQGTPVGNTEAFF.

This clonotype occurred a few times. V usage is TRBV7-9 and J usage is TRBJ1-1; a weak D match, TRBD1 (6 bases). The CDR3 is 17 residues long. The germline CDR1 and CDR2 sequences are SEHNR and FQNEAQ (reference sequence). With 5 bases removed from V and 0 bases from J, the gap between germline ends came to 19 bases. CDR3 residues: CASSTRTETNMNTEAFF. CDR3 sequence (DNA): TGTGCCAGCAGCACCCGGACAGAAACCAACATGAACACTGAAGCTTTCTTT.

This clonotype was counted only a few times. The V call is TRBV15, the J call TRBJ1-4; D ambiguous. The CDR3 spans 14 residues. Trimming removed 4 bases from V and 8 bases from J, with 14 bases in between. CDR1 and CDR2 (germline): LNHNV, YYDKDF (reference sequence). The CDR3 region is CATSTLRTREKLFF. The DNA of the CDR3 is TGTGCCACCAGCACTTTACGGACTCGGGAAAAACTGTTTTTT.

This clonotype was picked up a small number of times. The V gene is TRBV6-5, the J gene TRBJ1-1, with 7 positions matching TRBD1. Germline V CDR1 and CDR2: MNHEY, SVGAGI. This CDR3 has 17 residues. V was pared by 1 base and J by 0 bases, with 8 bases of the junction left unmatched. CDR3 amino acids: CASSYWQGVNMNTEAFF. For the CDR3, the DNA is TGTGCCAGCAGTTACTGGCAGGGGGTGAATATGAACACTGAAGCTTTCTTT.

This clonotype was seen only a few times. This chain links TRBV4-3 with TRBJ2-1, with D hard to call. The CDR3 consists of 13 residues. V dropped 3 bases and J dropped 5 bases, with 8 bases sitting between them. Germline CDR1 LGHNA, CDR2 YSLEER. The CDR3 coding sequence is TGCGCCAGCAGCCACATAGGCAACAATGAGCAGTTCTTC. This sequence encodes CASSHIGNNEQFF.

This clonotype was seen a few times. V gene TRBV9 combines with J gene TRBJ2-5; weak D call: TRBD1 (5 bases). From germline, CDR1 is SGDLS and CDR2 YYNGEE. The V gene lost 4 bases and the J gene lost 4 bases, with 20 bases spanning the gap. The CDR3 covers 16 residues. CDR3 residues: CASSFRPTLQGETQYF. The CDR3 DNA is TGTGCCAGCAGCTTTAGACCGACCCTCCAGGGAGAGACCCAGTACTTC.

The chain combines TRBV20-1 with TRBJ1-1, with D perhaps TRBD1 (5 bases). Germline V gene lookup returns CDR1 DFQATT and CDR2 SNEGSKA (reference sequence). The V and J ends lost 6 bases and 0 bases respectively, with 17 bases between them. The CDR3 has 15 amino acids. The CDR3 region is CSASRGGTLNTEAFF. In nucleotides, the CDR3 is TGCAGTGCCTCGCGGGGGGGAACCCTGAACACTGAAGCTTTCTTT.

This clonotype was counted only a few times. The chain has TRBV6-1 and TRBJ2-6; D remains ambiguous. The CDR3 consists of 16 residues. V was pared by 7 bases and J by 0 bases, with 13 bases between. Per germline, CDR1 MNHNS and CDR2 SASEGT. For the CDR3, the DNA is TGTGCCAGCACCAATCCCGGGCCCTCTGGGGCCAACGTCCTGACTTTC. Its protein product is CASTNPGPSGANVLTF.

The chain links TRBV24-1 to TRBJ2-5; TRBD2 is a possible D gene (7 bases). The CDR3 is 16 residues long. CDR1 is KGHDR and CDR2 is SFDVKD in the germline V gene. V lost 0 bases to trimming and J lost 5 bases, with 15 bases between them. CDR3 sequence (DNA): TGTGCCACCAGTGATTTGGATCAGAGGGGGGGTGAGACCCAGTACTTC. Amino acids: CATSDLDQRGGETQYF.

The CDR3 spells CSVGRGTSYNEQFF. CDR3 coding DNA: TGCAGCGTTGGTCGGGGGACCTCCTACAATGAGCAGTTCTTC. The chain joins TRBV29-1 to TRBJ2-1; maybe TRBD2 (6 bases). The CDR3 is 14 residues long. The germline V and J ends were trimmed by 4 bases and 0 bases, with 10 bases remaining between them. In germline, CDR1 is SQVTM, CDR2 ANQGSEA.

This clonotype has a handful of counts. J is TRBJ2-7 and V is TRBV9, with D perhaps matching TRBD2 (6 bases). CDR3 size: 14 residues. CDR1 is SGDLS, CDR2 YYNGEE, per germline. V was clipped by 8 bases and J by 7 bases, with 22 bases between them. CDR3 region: CARRSSSDSREQYF. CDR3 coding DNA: TGTGCCAGGAGAAGCTCTAGCGATTCGAGGGAGCAGTACTTC.

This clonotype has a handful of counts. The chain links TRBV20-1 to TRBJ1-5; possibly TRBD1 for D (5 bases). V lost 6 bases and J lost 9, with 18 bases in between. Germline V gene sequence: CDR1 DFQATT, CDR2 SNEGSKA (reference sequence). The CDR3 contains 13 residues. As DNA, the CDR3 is TGCAGTGCAGCTACAGGTCTGGTTGGGCCCCAGCATTTT. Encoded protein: CSAATGLVGPQHF.

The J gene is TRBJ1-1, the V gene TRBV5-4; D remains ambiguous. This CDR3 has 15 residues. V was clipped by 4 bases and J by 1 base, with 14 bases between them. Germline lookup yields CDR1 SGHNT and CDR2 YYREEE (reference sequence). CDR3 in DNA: TGTGCCAGCAGCCCCGGTAGGGAGTGGAACACTGAAGCTTTCTTT. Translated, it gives CASSPGREWNTEAFF.

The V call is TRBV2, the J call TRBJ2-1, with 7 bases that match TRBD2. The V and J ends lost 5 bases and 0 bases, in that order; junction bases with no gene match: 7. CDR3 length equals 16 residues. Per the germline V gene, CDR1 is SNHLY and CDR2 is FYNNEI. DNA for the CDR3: TGTGCCAGCAGTTGGGTCGGGGGGAGCTCCTACAATGAGCAGTTCTTC. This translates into CASSWVGGSSYNEQFF.

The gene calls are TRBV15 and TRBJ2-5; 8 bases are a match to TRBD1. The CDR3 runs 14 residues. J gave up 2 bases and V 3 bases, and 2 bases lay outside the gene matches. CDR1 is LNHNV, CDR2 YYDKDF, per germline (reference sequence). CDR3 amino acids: CATSRDRAQETQYF. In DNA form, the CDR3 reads TGTGCCACCAGCAGGGACAGGGCGCAAGAGACCCAGTACTTC.

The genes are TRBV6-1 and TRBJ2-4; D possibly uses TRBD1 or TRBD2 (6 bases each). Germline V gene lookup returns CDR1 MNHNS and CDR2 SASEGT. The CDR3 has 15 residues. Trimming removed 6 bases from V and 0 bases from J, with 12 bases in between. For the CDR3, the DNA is TGTGCCAGCAGCGAGGGGGGACTAGCCAAAAACATTCAGTACTTC. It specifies CASSEGGLAKNIQYF.